This TCR beta chain appears in the sequencing data of a study of OX40 agonist ivuxolimab in advanced cancers. The CDR3 loop spans 15 amino acids. CDR1 is LNHDA, CDR2 SQIVND, per germline (reference sequence). Trimming shortened V by 5 bases and J by 3 bases, and 17 bases separated the two germline ends. This clone was recorded once. Profiling relied on immunoSEQ multiplex PCR, and the TCRdb table lists in-frame clones only, not all of them. The table records 60,000 to 65,000 clones, 85% to 90% of them present only once. V usage is TRBV19 and J usage is TRBJ2-7; D is perhaps TRBD1 (5 bases). This clonotype was sampled from an adult with an advanced solid tumor such as melanoma, head and neck, liver or kidney cancer. The material was CD4+ or CD8+ T cells sorted from blood, obtained in a trial of the OX40 agonist ivuxolimab. Written as DNA, the CDR3 is TGTGCCAGTAGTGCCACAGGACGGCGATACTACGAGCAGTACTTC. This sequence encodes CASSATGRRYYEQYF.